These 10 T cell receptor beta chains originate from one sample sequenced in a study of CD8+ T cells in alopecia areata. RNA was isolated and reverse transcribed to cDNA, the sequencing template. Using immunoSEQ multiplex PCR, the repertoire was profiled, and TCRdb retains in-frame clones only, with some absent. Seen here are approximately 180,000 clones, 58% observed once, and the top ten hold 16%. Treatment noted: oral pan-JAK inhibitor, 5-10 mg twice daily. Material: CD4+ T cells sorted from blood, obtained at roughly week 55, from a patient treated with tofacitinib. The receptors were sampled from a human donor with alopecia areata.

Concerning this clone itself: Compared with germline, one end of the junction differs, possibly owing to a read error. The chain recombines TRBV6-5 with TRBJ2-7, with 7 bases aligning to TRBD2. This CDR3 comprises 15 residues. Germline V lookup: CDR1 MNHEY, CDR2 SVGAGI. CDR3 amino acids: CAIGDMGLSSYERYF. The CDR3, as DNA: TGTGCCATCGGTGATATGGGACTAAGCTCCTACGAGCGGTACTTC.

CDR3 in DNA: TGTGCCAGCAGCCTGGACCGGGACAGGGAATCACCCCTCCACTTT. Amino acid sequence: CASSLDRDRESPLHF. The chain recombines TRBV5-4 with TRBJ1-6; 9 bases align to TRBD1. CDR1 and CDR2 (germline): SGHNT, YYREEE (reference sequence). The CDR3 has 15 residues. Germline trimming cut 4 bases from V and 10 bases from J; bases unmatched to any gene: 9.

In this sample, this clone turned up a few times. This chain uses TRBV30 with TRBJ2-7; D possibly corresponds to TRBD1 (6 bases). V lost 0 bases to trimming and J lost 2 bases, with 11 bases between them. Germline V gene lookup returns CDR1 GTSNPN and CDR2 SVGIG (reference sequence). This CDR3 is built from 14 residues. CDR3 DNA: TGTGCCTGGAGTGTGAGCTGGACAGCCTACGAGCAGTACTTC. It specifies CAWSVSWTAYEQYF.

This clone came up once. This chain uses TRBV18 with TRBJ2-7; no definite D call. With 0 bases removed from V and 3 bases from J, the gap between germline ends came to 6 bases. This CDR3 is built from 13 residues. The germline V gene has CDR1 KGHSH and CDR2 LQKENI. The CDR3 protein is CASSPPGNYEQYF. DNA of the CDR3: TGTGCCAGCTCACCACCGGGGAACTACGAGCAGTACTTC.

A single count supports this clone. CDR3 in amino acids: CASRPQGAGNYGYTF. The CDR3 DNA reads TGTGCCAGCAGACCGCAGGGGGCTGGAAACTATGGCTACACCTTC. The rearrangement uses TRBV27 and TRBJ1-2, with TRBD1 matching over 8 bases. CDR3 length: 15 amino acids. V trimming: 6 bases; J trimming: 2 bases; junction bases outside the gene matches: 8. Per the germline V gene, CDR1 is MNHEY and CDR2 is SMNVEV (reference sequence).

The rearrangement joins TRBV5-1 to TRBJ1-2; no definite D call. Germline V gene sequence: CDR1 SGHRS, CDR2 YFSETQ. Trimming left V 9 bases short and J 2 bases short, with 14 bases between. This CDR3 spans 13 amino acids. CDR3 in DNA: TGCGCCACCGCCCCTGGCATAAACTATGGCTACACCTTC. Translation: CATAPGINYGYTF.

This clone was seen a few times. The rearrangement uses TRBV4-1 and TRBJ1-1; the D is unclear. The length of the CDR3 is 15 residues. The V gene's germline CDR1 is MGHRA and CDR2 YSYEKL. Between the trimmed V and J ends, which lost 1 base and 6 bases, there was a span of 15 bases. CDR3 loop: CASSQVVGSWAEAFF. The CDR3 bases are TGCGCCAGCAGCCAAGTCGTAGGCAGTTGGGCTGAAGCTTTCTTT.

The gene calls are TRBV29-1 and TRBJ2-3, with D perhaps TRBD2 (5 bases). Trimming pared 2 bases from V and 1 base from J, leaving 7 bases between. Germline-derived CDR1 and CDR2 are SQVTM and ANQGSEA. The CDR3 totals 13 residues. In DNA, the CDR3 is TGCAGCGTTGAACACGGGGGCACAGATACGCAGTATTTT. This encodes CSVEHGGTDTQYF.

V usage is TRBV25-1 and J usage is TRBJ1-5, with D hard to call. The CDR3 consists of 13 residues. The germline V gene has CDR1 MGHDK and CDR2 SYGVNS. The V and J ends lost 7 bases and 7 bases respectively, with 14 bases between them. CDR3 nucleotides: TGTGCCAGCACTGCCCTTAGTGGGCAGCCCCAGCATTTT. Its protein is CASTALSGQPQHF.

V gene TRBV29-1 combines with J gene TRBJ1-1; D is perhaps TRBD1 (6 bases). This CDR3 is 12 amino acids long. Germline V gene data show CDR1 as SQVTM and CDR2 as ANQGSEA. Trimming left V 7 bases short and J 6 bases short, with 15 bases between. The CDR3: CSASDRKAEAFF. CDR3 nucleotides: TGCAGCGCCTCAGACAGGAAAGCTGAAGCTTTCTTT. Based on the CDR3 plus reference TRBV29-1 and TRBJ1-1, the full variable domain is SAVISQKPSRDICQRGTSLTIQCQVDSQVTMMFWYRQQPGQSLTLIATANQGSEATYESGFVIDKFPISRPNLTFSTLTVSNMSPEDSSIYLCSASDRKAEAFFGQGTRLTVV.